The clone carrying this T cell receptor beta chain occurred once. As yet, its antigen is unknown. With 0 bases removed from V and 0 bases from J, the gap between germline ends came to 18 bases. Germline values: CDR1 SGHRS, CDR2 YFSETQ. This CDR3 comprises 18 residues. This entry belongs to a study of cytomegalovirus exposure and HLA in healthy donors. General study results and limits: Later on, analysis showed that most CMV-associated TCR beta chains appeared to be HLA-restricted. HLA-A and HLA-B allele assignments for most subjects were reportedly predicted accurately using TCR beta sequences. In a later analysis, a missense DCLRE1C variant was linked to TCR beta V- and J-gene trimming.

PCR used 60 Vbeta primers and 13 Jbeta primers. Sequencing used immunoSEQ multiplex PCR; TCRdb keeps in-frame clones, though not all of them. The data show some 150,000 clones, about three fifths seen once. When sampled, the donors appeared nominally healthy, though they likely had unrecorded immune exposures. The sequence was collected from a woman in her 30s in good health and CMV-seropositive. The chain links TRBV5-1 to TRBJ1-1; possible D gene TRBD1, 6 bases. The specimen sequenced was PBMCs. The CDR3 sequence is CASSLAGARITMNTEAFF. The CDR3 DNA follows: TGCGCCAGCAGCTTGGCAGGGGCGAGGATTACCATGAACACTGAAGCTTTCTTT. Full variable domain (missing parts from reference TRBV5-1 and TRBJ1-1): KAGVTQTPRYLIKTRGQQVTLSCSPISGHRSVSWYQQTPGQGLQFLFEYFSETQRNKGNFPGRFSGRQFSNSRSEMNVSTLELGDSALYLCASSLAGARITMNTEAFFGQGTRLTVV.